Below are 29 T cell receptor beta chains sequenced from a single sample in a study of T cells in Graves' hyperthyroidism and ophthalmopathy. Researchers took RNA transcripts and amplified the TCR beta CDR3 regions from them. HTBI primers were the set used in a first-round RT-PCR of the TCR CDR3. MiXCR was run by TCRdb on the multiplex PCR reads, yielding one entry per CDR3 protein. The table lists about 510,000 distinct CDR3 sequences, 40% to 50% of them singletons. The sample consisted of peripheral blood or thyroid tissue (not recorded which). The receptors shown here come from an adult woman with Graves' disease, either hyperthyroidism or ophthalmopathy (not recorded which).

V usage is TRBV2 and J usage is TRBJ2-7; 7 bases are a match to TRBD1. The CDR3 contains 14 residues. Germline CDR1 and CDR2: SNHLY and FYNNEI. V lost 6 bases to trimming and J lost 7 bases; unmatched junction nucleotides: 12. CDR3 sequence reads: CASSATGTEREQYF. CDR3 in DNA: TGTGCCAGCAGCGCTACCGGGACAGAACGGGAGCAGTACTTC.

The gene calls are TRBV11-2 and TRBJ2-1, with D tentatively TRBD2 (5 bases). V gave up 5 bases and J gave up 1 base, with 18 bases separating them. CDR1 is SGHAT and CDR2 is FQNNGV in the germline V gene. The CDR3 is 17 residues long. The CDR3 DNA is TGTGCCAGCAGCATGAAACTGGGAGTGGGTTCCTACAATGAGCAGTTCTTC. This encodes CASSMKLGVGSYNEQFF.

The rearrangement uses TRBV12-3 or TRBV12-4 and TRBJ1-2; D might be TRBD1 (5 bases). The length of the CDR3 is 13 residues. V was clipped by 5 bases and J by 4 bases, with 11 bases between them. This CDR3 is CASSDGHLYGYTF. The CDR3 coding sequence is TGTGCCAGCAGTGATGGACACCTCTATGGCTACACCTTC.

A single count supports this clonotype. This rearrangement joins TRBV7-2 to TRBJ2-5; a weak D match, TRBD2 (6 bases). Between the trimmed V and J ends, which lost 4 bases and 5 bases, there was a span of 17 bases. The CDR3 has 15 amino acids. From germline, CDR1 is SGHTA and CDR2 FQGNSA. This chain's CDR3 is CASSSQRVTRETQYF. In DNA form, the CDR3 reads TGTGCCAGCAGCTCACAGCGGGTCACCCGGGAGACCCAGTACTTC.

The V and J genes are TRBV15 and TRBJ1-2; no reliable D call. Germline values: CDR1 LNHNV, CDR2 YYDKDF (reference sequence). CDR3 length: 12 amino acids. V gave up 8 bases and J gave up 0 bases, with 7 bases separating them. The CDR3 DNA follows: TGTGCCACCTACAGTTCTAACTATGGCTACACCTTC. Protein: CATYSSNYGYTF.

CDR3 nucleotide sequence: TGTGCCAGCAGCCCCGGACTAGCGGCTGAGGGCCAGTACTTC. Its protein product is CASSPGLAAEGQYF. This chain uses TRBV7-9 with TRBJ2-5, with 10 bases identical to TRBD2. CDR1 SEHNR and CDR2 FQNEAQ come from the germline V gene (reference sequence). The V gene end was trimmed by 5 bases and the J gene end by 10 bases; junction bases not matched to a gene: 10. The CDR3 runs to 14 residues. The full variable domain, its missing parts supplied by reference TRBV7-9 and TRBJ2-5, is DTGVSQNPRHKITKRGQNVTFRCDPISEHNRLYWYRQTLGQGPEFLTYFQNEAQLEKSRLLSDRFSAERPKGSFSTLEIQRTEQGDSAMYLCASSPGLAAEGQYFGPGTRLLVL.

Many counts were recorded for this clonotype. The rearrangement uses TRBV29-1 and TRBJ2-7; 7 bases fit TRBD1. CDR1 and CDR2 from the germline V gene are SQVTM and ANQGSEA. The CDR3 runs 11 residues. With V trimmed by 7 bases and J by 6 bases, 6 bases remained unmatched. The CDR3 bases are TGCAGCGCCGGACAGGTGGTCGAGCAGTACTTC. Its protein product is CSAGQVVEQYF.

This clonotype was found many times. This chain connects TRBV7-6 to TRBJ2-2; D is uncertain. Per the germline V gene, CDR1 is SGHVS and CDR2 is FNYEAQ. The ends were cut back, 2 bases at V and 2 bases at J, with 6 bases in the middle. CDR3 size: 14 residues. CDR3 in DNA: TGTGCCAGCAGCTTACACAGAAACACCGGGGAGCTGTTTTTT. Protein: CASSLHRNTGELFF.

About this clonotype: A read error may produce the germline difference seen at one junction end. The V gene is TRBV28, the J gene TRBJ2-7; TRBD1 might be the D (6 bases). Germline V gene lookup returns CDR1 MDHEN and CDR2 SYDVKM. The CDR3 loop spans 14 amino acids. As DNA, the CDR3 is TGTGCCAGCAGTCCCAGACAGGAGACCTACGAGCAGTGCTTC. Amino acids: CASSPRQETYEQCF.

This clonotype was counted at least ten times. The rearrangement joins TRBV10-3 to TRBJ2-7; D might be TRBD1 or TRBD2, each matching 5 bases. This CDR3 is 14 amino acids long. Germline assignment: CDR1 ENHRY and CDR2 SYGVKD. V was pared by 2 bases and J by 0 bases, with 8 bases between. The CDR3 loop reads CAISEGTPSYEQYF. Written as DNA, the CDR3 is TGTGCCATCAGTGAGGGGACCCCCTCCTACGAGCAGTACTTC.

This clonotype was picked up a small number of times. The CDR3 DNA reads as TGTGCCAGCAGCCCCCGACAACTCAGCAACGAGCAGTACTTC. It is translated as CASSPRQLSNEQYF. The chain couples TRBV2 to TRBJ2-7; D is uncertain. Germline assignment: CDR1 SNHLY and CDR2 FYNNEI. This CDR3 contains 14 residues. V gave up 6 bases and J gave up 5 bases, with 17 bases separating them.

This clonotype was counted ten times or more. V is TRBV29-1 and J is TRBJ2-7; D possibly matches TRBD1 or TRBD2 (6 bases each). The CDR3 spans 16 residues. Germline V CDR1 and CDR2: SQVTM, ANQGSEA. V dropped 1 base and J dropped 3 bases, with 19 bases sitting between them. CDR3: CSVEGPRGGLRYEQYF. CDR3 DNA: TGCAGCGTTGAAGGCCCCAGGGGAGGACTACGCTACGAGCAGTACTTC.

The J gene is TRBJ1-5, the V gene TRBV7-8; D uncertain. The germline V gene encodes CDR1 SGHVS and CDR2 FQNEAQ. The CDR3 loop spans 13 amino acids. The V gene lost 2 bases and the J gene lost 5 bases, with 7 bases spanning the gap. This chain's CDR3 is CASSLKGYQPQHF. The CDR3 nucleotides are TGTGCCAGCAGCTTAAAGGGTTATCAGCCCCAGCATTTT.

V usage is TRBV7-2 and J usage is TRBJ1-1, with unresolved D. V lost 6 bases to trimming and J lost 2 bases, with 13 bases between them. Per germline, CDR1 SGHTA and CDR2 FQGNSA. The CDR3 spans 14 residues. The chain's CDR3 is CASRADAVNTEAFF. In DNA form, the CDR3 reads TGTGCCAGCAGAGCGGACGCAGTCAACACTGAAGCTTTCTTT.

This chain uses TRBV29-1 with TRBJ2-5; D could derive from TRBD1 or TRBD2 (6 bases each). Deletions cut 4 bases from V and 5 bases from J, with 17 bases between. This CDR3 has 14 residues. Germline CDR1 reads SQVTM; CDR2 reads ANQGSEA. The CDR3 loop is CSVVEGGIWETQYF. The DNA for the CDR3 is TGCAGCGTTGTAGAGGGGGGAATTTGGGAGACCCAGTACTTC.

This chain joins TRBV29-1 and TRBJ1-4; 7 nucleotides agree with TRBD1. This CDR3 contains 15 residues. The germline V gene encodes CDR1 SQVTM and CDR2 ANQGSEA. V trimming: 4 bases; J trimming: 10 bases; junction bases outside the gene matches: 15. CDR3 DNA: TGCAGCGTTGTCCCCTCCGGGACAGCTGGGGGAAAACTGTTTTTT. Translated, it gives CSVVPSGTAGGKLFF. Filled out from reference TRBV29-1 and TRBJ1-4, the complete variable domain reads SAVISQKPSRDICQRGTSLTIQCQVDSQVTMMFWYRQQPGQSLTLIATANQGSEATYESGFVIDKFPISRPNLTFSTLTVSNMSPEDSSIYLCSVVPSGTAGGKLFFGSGTQLSVL.

This clonotype was found a few times. V is TRBV9 and J is TRBJ2-5; possibly TRBD1 or TRBD2 for D (6 bases each). The V gene's germline CDR1 is SGDLS and CDR2 YYNGEE. V lost 0 bases and J lost 4, with 10 bases in between. This CDR3 contains 14 residues. The CDR3 DNA sequence: TGTGCCAGCAGCGTAGCTACGGGGGCAGAGACCCAGTACTTC. Amino acids: CASSVATGAETQYF.

The chain has TRBV5-6 and TRBJ1-1; D not certain. From germline, CDR1 is SGHDT and CDR2 YYEEEE. Trimming removed 0 bases at V and 3 bases at J, with 6 bases between. There are 13 residues in the CDR3. The CDR3 bases are TGTGCCAGCAGCTTGGTGTGGGACACTGAAGCTTTCTTT. It yields the protein CASSLVWDTEAFF.

This clonotype appeared many times. This chain uses TRBV20-1 with TRBJ1-2, with D tentatively TRBD1 (5 bases). This CDR3 has 10 amino acids. From germline, CDR1 is DFQATT and CDR2 SNEGSKA (reference sequence). CDR3 coding DNA: TGCGGAGGGGCAGGCTATGGCTACACCTTC. Translated: CGGAGYGYTF.

In this sample, this clonotype turned up many times. The chain has TRBV19 and TRBJ1-2; D uncertain. The germline V gene has CDR1 LNHDA and CDR2 SQIVND (reference sequence). The length of the CDR3 is 13 residues. V dropped 4 bases and J dropped 3 bases, with 9 bases sitting between them. The CDR3 spells CASSTQEDYGYTF. The CDR3 nucleotides are TGTGCCAGTAGTACGCAGGAGGACTATGGCTACACCTTC.

This rearrangement joins TRBV19 to TRBJ2-7; D is undetermined. Germline V gene lookup returns CDR1 LNHDA and CDR2 SQIVND (reference sequence). The CDR3 extends over 13 amino acids. Trimming took 7 bases from V and 0 from J, leaving 10 bases between them. DNA for the CDR3: TGTGCCAGTAAGGACGGAACCTCCTACGAGCAGTACTTC. Translated, it gives CASKDGTSYEQYF.

In its sample, this clonotype was seen a few times. The V and J genes are TRBV20-1 and TRBJ1-1; tentatively, D is TRBD1 (5 bases). The CDR3 is made up of 15 amino acids. Between the trimmed V and J ends, which lost 1 base and 6 bases, there was a span of 18 bases. Germline CDR1 and CDR2: DFQATT and SNEGSKA (reference sequence). CDR3 residues: CSARGVGLAGAEAFF. CDR3 nucleotides: TGCAGTGCTAGAGGAGTGGGACTAGCGGGGGCTGAAGCTTTCTTT.

V gene TRBV5-1 combines with J gene TRBJ1-3; D is unclear. Germline-derived CDR1 and CDR2 are SGHRS and YFSETQ. Trimming pared 0 bases from V and 2 bases from J, leaving 9 bases between. The CDR3 runs 15 residues. The CDR3 DNA follows: TGCGCCAGCAGCTTGGTTCCGTGGCCTGGAAACACCATATATTTT. This encodes CASSLVPWPGNTIYF.

This clonotype was seen only a few times. CDR3: CASSVDRSAYEQYF. The CDR3 nucleotides are TGTGCCAGCAGCGTGGACAGGTCAGCCTACGAGCAGTACTTC. The genes are TRBV9 and TRBJ2-7, with 7 nucleotides matching TRBD1. V lost 2 bases, J lost 2 bases, and 4 bases stayed unmatched. The CDR3 sequence is 14 residues long. CDR1 and CDR2 (germline): SGDLS, YYNGEE.

The chain is built from TRBV7-9 and TRBJ1-1; D is ambiguous. CDR1 is SEHNR and CDR2 is FQNEAQ in the germline V gene (reference sequence). V lost 4 bases, J lost 7 bases, and 16 bases lay in between. CDR3 length equals 14 residues. The CDR3 here is CASSSPSGKNEAFF. CDR3 bases: TGTGCCAGCAGCTCACCTTCCGGGAAAAATGAAGCTTTCTTT.

This clonotype was found many times. The chain couples TRBV20-1 to TRBJ2-7, with TRBD2 matching 12 bases. The CDR3 runs to 16 residues. Germline V gives CDR1 DFQATT, CDR2 SNEGSKA (reference sequence). Unmatched junction bases numbered 10, after V lost 5 bases and J lost 2 bases. CDR3 in amino acids: CSAGGGTSGLPYEQYF. The CDR3 DNA reads as TGCAGTGCTGGAGGGGGGACTAGCGGGCTGCCCTACGAGCAGTACTTC.

The chain uses TRBV7-3 and TRBJ1-5, with 8 positions matching TRBD1. The CDR3 spans 14 residues. The germline V gene has CDR1 SGHTA and CDR2 FQGTGA. Unmatched junction bases numbered 3, after V lost 2 bases and J lost 6 bases. CDR3: CASSLETGVQPQHF. The CDR3 region has the DNA TGTGCCAGCAGCTTAGAGACAGGGGTTCAGCCCCAGCATTTT.

The rearrangement uses TRBV29-1 and TRBJ1-1; TRBD1 is a possible D gene (5 bases). This CDR3 region has 15 residues. In germline, CDR1 is SQVTM, CDR2 ANQGSEA. Trimming pared 6 bases from V and 4 bases from J, leaving 21 bases between. The CDR3 loop reads CSVRDSNRLGTEAFF. In nucleotides, the CDR3 is TGCAGCGTCCGGGACTCCAATCGACTAGGCACTGAAGCTTTCTTT.

Points on this clonotype: An end of the junction differs from the germline gene, which may be a read error. This chain connects TRBV7-9 to TRBJ1-2; D may be TRBD1 (5 bases). CDR1 is SEHNR and CDR2 is FQNEAQ in the germline V gene (reference sequence). The CDR3 length is 15 residues. CDR3 loop: CASSQVAGLNYGYTF. In DNA, the CDR3 is TGCGCCAGCAGCCAAGTTGCAGGGCTGAACTATGGCTACACCTTC.